The 20 T cell receptor beta chains below were found in one sample sequenced in a study of regulatory T cells in long-lasting Graves disease (dated by TCRdb to about 2021). The sample's time point label, decoded: persistent/refractory GD, antithyroid drugs over 5 years with positive TRAb. For both TCR sequencing and RNA sequencing, RNA was extracted from PBMCs using TRIzol. Library creation used multiplex PCR. Reads for this sample came from an Illumina HiSeq 4000. CDR3 regions were amplified by Arm-PCR with iRepertoire HTBI primers to construct TCR beta libraries. TCRdb applied fastp at Q25 and MiXCR to the public reads, then kept only in-frame beta chains. One record per CDR3 amino acid sequence lists the most common genes and DNA. The sample data list about 470,000 distinct CDR3 sequences, and less than 25% of these were observed just once. The top ten clonotypes cover 7.8% of the sample. This material consisted of peripheral blood mononuclear cells (PBMCs), taken when the disease was refractory, from a patient treated with antithyroid drugs. These receptors originate from a female donor with Graves disease.

In nucleotides, the CDR3 is TGTGCCAGCAATGTGCGGGGACCGCACAATGAGCAGTTCTTC. It yields the protein CASNVRGPHNEQFF. The chain joins TRBV13 to TRBJ2-1; tentatively, D is TRBD2 (6 bases). The CDR3 contains 14 residues. Germline lookup yields CDR1 PRHDT and CDR2 FYEKMQ (reference sequence). The V gene lost 7 bases and the J gene lost 5 bases, with 15 bases spanning the gap.

A few counts support this clonotype. V is TRBV27 and J is TRBJ2-1, with D tentatively TRBD2 (5 bases). The CDR3 totals 13 residues. Germline CDR1 is MNHEY and CDR2 is SMNVEV (reference sequence). V was pared by 5 bases and J by 9 bases, with 14 bases between. CDR3 region: CASSELASVEQFF. DNA for the CDR3: TGTGCCAGCAGTGAGTTAGCGTCGGTTGAGCAGTTCTTC.

This clonotype has a handful of counts. The genes are TRBV4-2 and TRBJ2-7; no clear D. V was pared by 0 bases and J by 5 bases, with 8 bases between. This CDR3 comprises 13 residues. The germline gives CDR1 LGHNA, CDR2 YNFKEQ. The CDR3 here is CASSQDGINEQYF. CDR3 in DNA: TGTGCCAGCAGCCAAGATGGAATCAACGAGCAGTACTTC.

The CDR3 coding sequence is TGTGCCACCAGTGACGCTGCGGGACAGGGGTACCTCGAGCAGTACTTC. Its protein product is CATSDAAGQGYLEQYF. The chain employs TRBV24-1 and TRBJ2-7; TRBD1 aligns across 10 bases. The V gene's germline CDR1 is KGHDR and CDR2 SFDVKD. The CDR3 has 16 amino acids. V trimming: 4 bases; J trimming: 6 bases; junction bases outside the gene matches: 11.

There are many counts of this clonotype. This chain joins TRBV7-9 and TRBJ1-1; 7 nucleotides agree with TRBD1. Germline V gene sequence: CDR1 SEHNR, CDR2 FQNEAQ (reference sequence). V shed 6 bases and J 0 bases; nucleotides not matched to a gene: 4. The CDR3 is 14 amino acids. The CDR3 bases are TGTGCCAGCAGTTTTACAGGGGTGAACACTGAAGCTTTCTTT. Its protein product is CASSFTGVNTEAFF.

This clonotype was picked up many times. The genes are TRBV20-1 and TRBJ2-7; 7 positions match TRBD2. CDR1 and CDR2 (germline): DFQATT, SNEGSKA (reference sequence). The junction had 4 bases not matched to a gene; V was cut back by 3 bases and J by 5 bases. This CDR3 has 12 residues. CDR3 in DNA: TGCAGTGCTAGTCTAGCGGTGGACGAGCAGTACTTC. Encoded protein: CSASLAVDEQYF.

In this sample, this clonotype turned up a few times. The V and J genes are TRBV7-3 and TRBJ2-2, with D tentatively TRBD2 (8 bases). The length of the CDR3 is 17 residues. In germline, CDR1 is SGHTA, CDR2 FQGTGA. V lost 5 bases and J lost 6, with 22 bases in between. The CDR3 sequence: CASSNLGTRGQSGELFF. The CDR3 nucleotides read TGTGCCAGCAGCAACCTGGGGACTAGGGGGCAATCCGGGGAGCTGTTTTTT.

This clonotype appeared a few times. The J gene is TRBJ2-7, the V gene TRBV5-1; D is ambiguous. Trimming cost V 4 bases and J 2 bases, with 13 bases left between them. Germline CDR1 reads SGHRS; CDR2 reads YFSETQ. CDR3 size: 14 residues. CDR3 in amino acids: CASSPPRTTYEQYF. For the CDR3, the DNA is TGCGCCAGCAGCCCCCCAAGGACCACCTACGAGCAGTACTTC.

The V call is TRBV6-9, the J call TRBJ1-5; weak D call: TRBD1 (5 bases). From germline, CDR1 is MNHGY and CDR2 SVAAGI. The V end was cut by 4 bases, the J end by 7 bases, with 20 bases between. The CDR3 spans 16 residues. The CDR3 DNA reads TGTGCCAGCAGTTCATCCGGGACGGCCCCATGGCAGCCCCAGCATTTT. Encoded protein: CASSSSGTAPWQPQHF.

This clonotype has just a few counts. CDR3 protein: CASSPLRDEQYF. CDR3 DNA sequence: TGTGCCAGCAGCCCCCTCCGCGACGAGCAGTACTTC. The chain couples TRBV7-2 to TRBJ2-7; no firm D call. Deletions cut 5 bases from V and 5 bases from J, with 10 bases between. The CDR3 is 12 amino acids. Per germline, CDR1 SGHTA and CDR2 FQGNSA. The whole variable domain, filled in from reference TRBV7-2 and TRBJ2-7, reads GAGVSQSPSNKVTEKGKDVELRCDPISGHTALYWYRQSLGQGLEFLIYFQGNSAPDKSGLPSDRFSAERTGGSVSTLTIQRTQQEDSAVYLCASSPLRDEQYFGPGTRLTVT.

This clonotype occurred many times. The chain carries TRBV15 and TRBJ1-1, with D unresolved. Germline CDR1 reads LNHNV; CDR2 reads YYDKDF (reference sequence). CDR3 size: 14 residues. Between the trimmed V and J ends, which lost 0 bases and 7 bases, there was a span of 12 bases. DNA for the CDR3: TGTGCCACCAGCAGAGAAGCAGTCGGGGATGAAGCTTTCTTT. This translates into CATSREAVGDEAFF.

The genes are TRBV7-8 and TRBJ2-5, with 9 nucleotides matching TRBD1. The CDR3 runs 15 residues. The germline V gene encodes CDR1 SGHVS and CDR2 FQNEAQ. The J segment lost 5 bases and the V segment lost 0 bases, leaving 4 bases of the junction unmatched. CDR3 DNA sequence: TGTGCCAGCAGCTTAGCACAGGGGGCACGGGAGACCCAGTACTTC. It translates to CASSLAQGARETQYF.

This clonotype was seen many times. This chain uses TRBV24-1 with TRBJ1-1, with a possible D match to TRBD1 (5 bases). The CDR3 loop spans 15 amino acids. With 12 bases removed from V and 0 bases from J, the gap between germline ends came to 19 bases. Germline V gene data show CDR1 as KGHDR and CDR2 as SFDVKD. The CDR3 DNA sequence: TGTGCCGCCCCCATGTACAGGAGGATGAACACTGAAGCTTTCTTT. It yields the protein CAAPMYRRMNTEAFF.

In this sample, this clonotype turned up once. The chain couples TRBV4-1 to TRBJ1-2; D is uncertain. The CDR3 has 12 amino acids. Deletions cut 1 base from V and 5 bases from J, with 5 bases between. The germline CDR1 and CDR2 sequences are MGHRA and YSYEKL. The CDR3 nucleotides read TGCGCCAGCAGCCAAGGTCAATATGGCTACACCTTC. Residues: CASSQGQYGYTF.

This clonotype was recorded a few times. The chain combines TRBV27 with TRBJ2-4; D might be TRBD1 (6 bases). Trimming stripped 6 bases from V and 1 base from J, with 13 bases between. The CDR3 consists of 15 residues. Germline CDR1 and CDR2: MNHEY and SMNVEV (reference sequence). The CDR3 region has the DNA TGTGCCAGCAGGGAGCGAACAGGGGCCAAAAACATTCAGTACTTC. This codes for CASRERTGAKNIQYF.

The chain combines TRBV7-3 with TRBJ1-2; no reliable D call. The CDR3 contains 13 residues. Germline lookup yields CDR1 SGHTA and CDR2 FQGTGA. V shed 4 bases and J shed 7 bases, with 13 bases lying between them. The CDR3 DNA is TGTGCCAGCAGCTATCTCCGGTTGGGTGGCTACACCTTC. Its translation is CASSYLRLGGYTF.

This clonotype was seen repeatedly, ten times or more. The rearrangement uses TRBV24-1 and TRBJ2-5; D gene ambiguous. The ends were cut back, 0 bases at V and 7 bases at J, with 14 bases in the middle. The CDR3 is made up of 15 amino acids. Germline CDR1 KGHDR, CDR2 SFDVKD. CDR3 DNA: TGTGCCACCAGTGATTTGCCCTCAGGCAAGGGGACCCAGTACTTC. Amino acid sequence: CATSDLPSGKGTQYF.

This clonotype appeared many times. The chain has TRBV28 and TRBJ1-4; no reliable D call. The germline CDR1 and CDR2 sequences are MDHEN and SYDVKM. V was cut by 6 bases and J by 7 bases, with 12 bases left in between. The CDR3 runs 13 residues. Here the CDR3 reads CASRTSWSEKLFF. The CDR3 DNA reads as TGTGCCAGCAGAACAAGTTGGAGTGAAAAACTGTTTTTT.

This clonotype has just a few counts. The chain carries TRBV7-9 and TRBJ2-7; the match to TRBD2 covers 10 bases. The V gene end was trimmed by 5 bases and the J gene end by 5 bases; junction bases not matched to a gene: 6. The CDR3 runs to 14 residues. Germline CDR1 SEHNR, CDR2 FQNEAQ (reference sequence). CDR3 nucleotide sequence: TGTGCCAGCAGCCCAAGCGGGAGGGCCGACGAGCAGTACTTC. Residues: CASSPSGRADEQYF.

The J gene is TRBJ2-5, the V gene TRBV13; possible D gene TRBD2, 6 bases. V gave up 4 bases and J gave up 2 bases, with 11 bases separating them. The CDR3 totals 14 residues. From germline, CDR1 is PRHDT and CDR2 FYEKMQ (reference sequence). CDR3 loop: CASSSRTTQETQYF. CDR3 bases: TGTGCCAGCAGCTCTAGGACTACACAAGAGACCCAGTACTTC.